These 25 T cell receptor beta chains were all obtained from the same sample, sequenced in a study of cytomegalovirus exposure and HLA in healthy donors. PCR was performed using 60 Vbeta and 13 Jbeta primers. The assay was immunoSEQ multiplex PCR, and TCRdb's table has in-frame clones only and misses some. The sample lists 95,000 to 110,000 clones, around two thirds occurring once. The specimen was PBMCs. These receptors originate from a woman aged 40 to 50 in good health and CMV-seropositive.

This clone showed up just once. V is TRBV6-7 and J is TRBJ1-3; D might be TRBD1 (6 bases). TRBV6-7 is known as an ORF, though its function is uncertain. The V end lost 11 bases, the J end lost 1 base, and 15 bases lay between the germline ends. The CDR3 totals 14 residues. CDR3 nucleotide sequence: TGTGCCCAAAAAGGGGACACTTCTGGAAACACCATATATTTT. As protein: CAQKGDTSGNTIYF.

This clone has only a few counts. The J gene is TRBJ2-5, the V gene TRBV15, with a possible D match to TRBD2 (6 bases). The CDR3 loop spans 14 amino acids. CDR1 LNHNV and CDR2 YYDKDF come from the germline V gene (reference sequence). V was clipped by 0 bases and J by 3 bases, with 8 bases between them. The CDR3 region is CATSREGGKETQYF. The CDR3 region has the DNA TGTGCCACCAGCAGAGAGGGGGGTAAAGAGACCCAGTACTTC.

This clone was detected a few times. The V and J genes are TRBV6-5 and TRBJ1-2, with 10 bases matching TRBD1. Germline assignment: CDR1 MNHEY and CDR2 SVGAGI. This CDR3 region has 15 residues. The V and J ends lost 6 bases and 5 bases, in that order; junction bases with no gene match: 9. The CDR3 region has the DNA TGTGCCAGCAGCCTCCGGGACAGGGGCGGGTATGGCTACACCTTC. Protein: CASSLRDRGGYGYTF.

The chain couples TRBV19 to TRBJ1-6; 7 nucleotides agree with TRBD1. CDR3 length: 14 amino acids. V lost 7 bases, J lost 4 bases, and 4 bases stayed unmatched. The germline V gene has CDR1 LNHDA and CDR2 SQIVND (reference sequence). The CDR3, as DNA: TGTGCCAGTACCATGGACAGGTATAATTCACCCCTCCACTTT. This codes for CASTMDRYNSPLHF. The full variable domain, its missing parts supplied by reference TRBV19 and TRBJ1-6, is DGGITQSPKYLFRKEGQNVTLSCEQNLNHDAMYWYRQDPGQGLRLIYYSQIVNDFQKGDIAEGYSVSREKKESFPLTVTSAQKNPTAFYLCASTMDRYNSPLHFGNGTRLTVT.

The chain uses TRBV5-1 and TRBJ2-6; D remains ambiguous. The CDR3 extends over 16 amino acids. CDR1 is SGHRS, CDR2 YFSETQ, per germline. Between the trimmed V and J ends, which lost 2 bases and 0 bases, there was a span of 9 bases. CDR3 protein: CASSFQASSGANVLTF. The CDR3 nucleotides are TGCGCCAGCAGCTTCCAGGCCTCCTCTGGGGCCAACGTCCTGACTTTC.

The CDR3 here is CASSLAPDRVDYTF. In DNA, the CDR3 is TGCGCCAGCAGCTTGGCTCCGGACAGGGTTGACTACACCTTC. The V and J genes are TRBV5-1 and TRBJ1-2; 8 nucleotides line up with TRBD1. CDR3 length: 14 residues. In germline, CDR1 is SGHRS, CDR2 YFSETQ. J gave up 10 bases and V 0 bases, and 8 bases lay outside the gene matches.

This chain uses TRBV7-2 with TRBJ1-2, with D unclear. Germline CDR1 is SGHTA and CDR2 is FQGNSA. V lost 5 bases and J lost 2, with 12 bases in between. CDR3 size: 14 residues. Here the CDR3 DNA reads TGTGCCAGCAGCCGTGGTGGCGGGAACTATGGCTACACCTTC. It yields the protein CASSRGGGNYGYTF. The full variable domain, its missing parts supplied by reference TRBV7-2 and TRBJ1-2, is GAGVSQSPSNKVTEKGKDVELRCDPISGHTALYWYRQSLGQGLEFLIYFQGNSAPDKSGLPSDRFSAERTGGSVSTLTIQRTQQEDSAVYLCASSRGGGNYGYTFGSGTRLTVV.

Of note for this clone: Other DNA sequences from this sample encode an identical CDR3 as well. The V call is TRBV5-1, the J call TRBJ1-1, with 8 positions matching TRBD1. J was trimmed by 5 bases and V by 7 bases; bases with no gene match: 10. The CDR3 loop spans 14 amino acids. CDR1 and CDR2 from the germline V gene are SGHRS and YFSETQ. The CDR3 sequence is CASQLQGGGTEAFF. In nucleotides, the CDR3 is TGCGCCAGCCAACTACAGGGGGGCGGTACTGAAGCTTTCTTT.

The rearrangement links TRBV5-4 to TRBJ1-4; 8 bases align to TRBD1. The CDR3 consists of 15 residues. Germline V gene sequence: CDR1 SGHNT, CDR2 YYREEE (reference sequence). With 0 bases clipped from V and 4 bases from J, the junction kept 2 bases outside the gene matches. As DNA, the CDR3 is TGTGCCAGCAGCTTGGCGGACAGGGATAATGAAAAACTGTTTTTT. It encodes CASSLADRDNEKLFF.

The V and J genes are TRBV7-9 and TRBJ1-6; unclear D gene. Trimming removed 6 bases from V and 5 bases from J, with 11 bases in between. In germline, CDR1 is SEHNR, CDR2 FQNEAQ (reference sequence). The CDR3 has 14 residues. DNA for the CDR3: TGTGCCAGCAGTTGGACCGGGGATAATTCACCCCTCCACTTT. This gives the protein CASSWTGDNSPLHF.

This chain joins TRBV10-1 and TRBJ1-6, with 9 bases that match TRBD1. Germline lookup yields CDR1 WNHNN and CDR2 SYGVQD (reference sequence). CDR3 length: 16 residues. Trimming took 5 bases from V and 5 from J; bases not matched to a gene: 7. CDR3 loop: CASSSGQGPNNSPLHF. CDR3 bases: TGCGCCAGCAGTTCTGGACAGGGGCCTAATAATTCACCCCTCCACTTT.

On this clone: Germline is not matched at one junction end, which may reflect a read error. The chain uses TRBV4-2 and TRBJ2-2; tentative D call: TRBD2 (6 bases). Germline CDR1 and CDR2: LGHNA and YNFKEQ. The CDR3 totals 16 residues. The CDR3, as DNA: TGTGCCGGCAGCCAAGACCTCGGGGGTCACACCGGGGAGCTGTTTTTT. Protein sequence: CAGSQDLGGHTGELFF.

V and J are TRBV10-2 and TRBJ2-5; D may be TRBD2 (5 bases). Between the trimmed V and J ends, which lost 4 bases and 5 bases, there was a span of 14 bases. CDR1 is WSHSY, CDR2 SAAADI, per germline. CDR3 length: 14 residues. CDR3 coding DNA: TGCGCCAGCAGTGGTGCGGCTAGCAGGGAGACCCAGTACTTC. Its protein product is CASSGAASRETQYF.

The chain recombines TRBV6-6 with TRBJ2-5; D ambiguous. Germline V gene sequence: CDR1 MNHNY, CDR2 SVGAGI (reference sequence). The CDR3 has 11 residues. V was clipped by 2 bases and J by 7 bases, with 5 bases between them. CDR3 in amino acids: CASSYQVTQYF. CDR3 sequence (DNA): TGTGCCAGCAGTTACCAGGTGACCCAGTACTTC.

This chain connects TRBV6-1 to TRBJ1-1, with a tentative D call TRBD1 (5 bases). In germline, CDR1 is MNHNS, CDR2 SASEGT. This CDR3 is built from 13 residues. The ends were cut back, 7 bases at V and 6 bases at J, with 15 bases in the middle. The CDR3 spells CASMGEVVAEAFF. The CDR3 bases are TGTGCCAGCATGGGGGAGGTGGTGGCTGAAGCTTTCTTT.

The chain links TRBV11-2 to TRBJ2-5, with D possibly TRBD1 on 5 matching bases. V shed 1 base and J shed 0 bases, with 9 bases lying between them. Germline V gene data show CDR1 as SGHAT and CDR2 as FQNNGV. CDR3 length equals 15 residues. The CDR3 spells CASSLVNRYQETQYF. CDR3 in DNA: TGTGCCAGCAGCTTAGTCAACAGGTACCAAGAGACCCAGTACTTC.

The J gene is TRBJ2-5, the V gene TRBV5-1; perhaps TRBD1 as D (5 bases). Germline CDR1 SGHRS, CDR2 YFSETQ. The CDR3 extends over 15 amino acids. Deletions cut 1 base from V and 4 bases from J, with 14 bases between. In DNA, the CDR3 is TGCGCCAGCAGCTTGAGGGGTGAGGTGGGAGAGACCCAGTACTTC. It is translated as CASSLRGEVGETQYF.

The chain couples TRBV6-4 to TRBJ2-2; TRBD1 matches at 8 bases. Germline V CDR1 and CDR2: MRHNA, SNTAGT. The ends lost 5 bases at V and 5 bases at J; junction bases unmatched: 4. The CDR3 has 14 amino acids. The CDR3 DNA reads TGTGCCAGCAGTTCATACAGGGGGACCGGGGAGCTGTTTTTT. Protein: CASSSYRGTGELFF.

The rearrangement joins TRBV29-1 to TRBJ2-1; 14 nucleotides agree with TRBD2. Germline values: CDR1 SQVTM, CDR2 ANQGSEA. The CDR3 spans 14 residues. The V segment lost 6 bases and the J segment 7 bases; nucleotides outside the gene matches: 5. This CDR3 reads CSVPTSGGANEQFF. The CDR3 nucleotides read TGCAGCGTGCCGACTAGCGGGGGGGCAAATGAGCAGTTCTTC.

Only a few counts were recorded for this clone. J is TRBJ1-5 and V is TRBV6-6; 7 bases align to TRBD1. J was trimmed by 6 bases and V by 5 bases; bases with no gene match: 7. This CDR3 is 14 amino acids long. CDR1 and CDR2 from the germline V gene are MNHNY and SVGAGI (reference sequence). CDR3 loop: CASSHRGAGQPQHF. The CDR3 region has the DNA TGTGCCAGCAGTCACAGGGGAGCGGGTCAGCCCCAGCATTTT.

The genes are TRBV4-1 and TRBJ1-2; weak D call: TRBD1 (6 bases). This CDR3 contains 16 residues. The V gene's germline CDR1 is MGHRA and CDR2 YSYEKL. V was pared by 3 bases and J by 4 bases, with 18 bases between. CDR3 coding DNA: TGCGCCAGCAGCCAGGGGGGCGGACGGGAGGCCTATGGCTACACCTTC. This codes for CASSQGGGREAYGYTF.

The chain couples TRBV7-8 to TRBJ2-7; maybe TRBD1 (5 bases). Germline-derived CDR1 and CDR2 are SGHVS and FQNEAQ. The CDR3 is 14 amino acids. Trimming removed 2 bases from V and 0 bases from J, with 8 bases in between. This CDR3 is CASSLIDSSYEQYF. CDR3 nucleotides: TGTGCCAGCAGCTTAATCGACAGCTCCTACGAGCAGTACTTC.

The chain joins TRBV28 to TRBJ2-7; no reliable D call. V gave up 7 bases and J gave up 2 bases, with 9 bases separating them. Germline lookup yields CDR1 MDHEN and CDR2 SYDVKM. The CDR3 is made up of 12 amino acids. The CDR3 DNA is TGTGCCAGCATGGGCAATACCTACGAGCAGTACTTC. Protein: CASMGNTYEQYF.

The V call is TRBV5-1, the J call TRBJ2-7; TRBD2 matches 8 bases. The J segment lost 4 bases and the V segment lost 0 bases, leaving 9 bases of the junction unmatched. The CDR3 loop spans 16 amino acids. Germline lookup yields CDR1 SGHRS and CDR2 YFSETQ. The CDR3 region is CASSLEASGRWYEQYF. CDR3 coding DNA: TGCGCCAGCAGCTTGGAGGCTAGCGGGCGATGGTACGAGCAGTACTTC.

This rearrangement joins TRBV5-1 to TRBJ1-2; no definite D call. This CDR3 is 13 amino acids long. V gave up 2 bases and J gave up 4 bases, with 9 bases separating them. The germline gives CDR1 SGHRS, CDR2 YFSETQ. Written as DNA, the CDR3 is TGCGCCAGCAGCTTAGAACAGAGCTATGGCTACACCTTC. It translates to CASSLEQSYGYTF.